This note documents a single T cell receptor beta chain sequence. Original analysis: Estimation of nucleated cell counts was performed using reference gene primer amplification. Sequenced by immunoSEQ multiplex PCR; TCRdb stores in-frame clones only, minus some. That table is the source of V, J and clone size, and D and trimming were worked out from the DNA. This table has roughly 330,000 clones, 88% appearing once. The V gene's germline CDR1 is SGHDN and CDR2 FVKESK. The CDR3 sequence is 15 residues long. V lost 4 bases and J lost 5; bases outside the gene matches: 7. This sample is part of a study of blood T cell repertoires in COVID-19. As for the study in general: The United States, Italy and Spain provided the acute and convalescent COVID-19 samples. In each case, the material was cDNA or gDNA derived from T cells, B-cell-depleted T cells, or PBMCs.

The rearrangement uses TRBV14 and TRBJ2-5; 10 bases are shared with TRBD1. The TCR sequence derives from a woman between 50 and 59 years old with active or convalescent COVID-19. The sequencing sample was made of peripheral blood. CDR3 sequence: CASSPPGGQGETQYF. The CDR3, as DNA: TGTGCCAGCAGCCCCCCAGGGGGACAGGGGGAGACCCAGTACTTC. The variable domain in full, completed from reference TRBV14 and TRBJ2-5, reads EAGVTQFPSHSVIEKGQTVTLRCDPISGHDNLYWYRRVMGKEIKFLLHFVKESKQDESGMPNNRFLAERTGGTYSTLKVQPAELEDSGVYFCASSPPGGQGETQYFGPGTRLLVL.